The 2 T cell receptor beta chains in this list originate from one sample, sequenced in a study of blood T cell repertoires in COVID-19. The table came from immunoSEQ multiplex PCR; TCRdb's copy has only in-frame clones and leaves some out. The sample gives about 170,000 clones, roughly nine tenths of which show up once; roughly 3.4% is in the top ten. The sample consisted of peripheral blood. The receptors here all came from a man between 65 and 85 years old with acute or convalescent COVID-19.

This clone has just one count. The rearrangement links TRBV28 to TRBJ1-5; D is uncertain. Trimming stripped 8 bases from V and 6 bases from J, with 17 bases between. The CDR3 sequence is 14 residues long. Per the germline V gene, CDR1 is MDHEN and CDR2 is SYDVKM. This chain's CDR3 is CASGMRGSGQPQHF. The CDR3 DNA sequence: TGTGCCAGCGGGATGCGGGGTTCTGGTCAGCCCCAGCATTTT.

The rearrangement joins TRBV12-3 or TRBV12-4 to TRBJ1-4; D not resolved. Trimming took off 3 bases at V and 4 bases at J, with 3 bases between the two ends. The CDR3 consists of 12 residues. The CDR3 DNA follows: TGTGCCAGCAGTTTTATTAATGAAAAACTGTTTTTT. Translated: CASSFINEKLFF.